The clone carrying this T cell receptor beta chain was counted only a few times. The antigen remains unidentified. The data were taken from a study of blood T cells in healthy people across ages. General observations from the study: Diversity was higher, and naive CD4+ cells more numerous, in long-lived donors than in aged donors. Diversity estimated from one million T cells was considered an underestimate.

CDR3 length: 13 amino acids. V lost 4 bases and J 3 bases, leaving 10 bases between the germline ends. Looked up from germline, CDR1 is SGHRS and CDR2 is YFSETQ. Primed by a sample-barcoded 5' primer and a J-beta primer mix, a second PCR proceeded for about 7 to 11 cycles. MiXCR, run by TCRdb on the 5' RACE reads, gives a single entry per CDR3 protein. The sample contains roughly 800,000 distinct CDR3 sequences, roughly 25% of which appear only once. Aged about 6 to 95, donors were systemically healthy Caucasians from Russia. The same specimen was also included in a second study, on T cells of mothers and their children. That work states: Relative to unrelated pairs, biologically related mother-child dyads exhibited marginally greater, non-significant overlap.

The source material was blood. The chain links TRBV5-1 to TRBJ1-1, with D uncertain. The receptor was derived from a boy aged 5-17 years in good health. CDR3 protein: CASSARRDTEAFF. DNA of the CDR3: TGCGCCAGCAGCGCGAGGAGGGACACTGAAGCTTTCTTT.